The entry below gives a single T cell receptor beta chain sequence along with its context. As yet, its antigen is unknown. This specimen belongs to a study of shared clonotypes between healthy human individuals. Whole-study results and caveats: Sampling included only blood; tissue repertoires likely differ.

The study separated CD4+ cells into CD45RA+ naive and CD45RA-negative memory subsets. Repertoires were generated with immunoSEQ multiplex PCR, while TCRdb's copy carries only in-frame clones and drops some. The repertoire holds over a million clones, with roughly 96% as singletons. V was trimmed by 2 bases and J by 3 bases, leaving 8 bases between them. Germline V gene sequence: CDR1 SEHNR, CDR2 FQNEAQ (reference sequence). This CDR3 spans 14 amino acids. The TCR comes from a man aged 25 to 40 in good health. The chain combines TRBV7-9 with TRBJ1-3; D gene uncertain. Material: naive CD4+ T cells sorted from blood. Subset described: CD45RA+ positively selected. The CDR3 bases are TGTGCCAGCAGCTTAAACAGCGGTGGAAACACCATATATTTT. It specifies CASSLNSGGNTIYF.